This entry lists 6 T cell receptor beta chains sequenced from one sample in a study of cytomegalovirus exposure and HLA in healthy donors. PCR amplification relied on 60 Vbeta primers (plus 13 Jbeta primers). Clones were sequenced by immunoSEQ multiplex PCR, and TCRdb holds only the in-frame ones, with some missing. The table has 150,000 to 200,000 clones, about 81% seen once. Sequencing was performed on PBMCs. The receptors stem from a woman under 40 in good health and CMV-seronegative.

The chain has TRBV5-4 and TRBJ1-4; D gene unclear. Germline lookup yields CDR1 SGHNT and CDR2 YYREEE (reference sequence). The V end was cut by 0 bases, the J end by 5 bases, with 8 bases between. CDR3 length: 14 residues. The CDR3 is CASSLGGPNEKLFF. The DNA of the CDR3 is TGTGCCAGCAGCTTGGGCGGTCCAAATGAAAAACTGTTTTTT.

This chain links TRBV2 with TRBJ1-5; 10 nucleotides agree with TRBD1. With 6 bases clipped from V and 10 bases from J, the junction kept 15 bases outside the gene matches. The CDR3 totals 16 residues. In germline, CDR1 is SNHLY, CDR2 FYNNEI. The DNA of the CDR3 is TGTGCCAGCAGCAACCTAGAAGGGACAGGGGTGGAACCCCAGCATTTT. Translating gives CASSNLEGTGVEPQHF.

The genes are TRBV5-6 and TRBJ2-5; 10 nucleotides line up with TRBD2. The CDR3 covers 16 residues. V gave up 0 bases and J gave up 4 bases; unmatched junction bases: 6. Looked up from germline, CDR1 is SGHDT and CDR2 is YYEEEE. The CDR3, as DNA: TGTGCCAGCAGCTTGGCGACTAGCGGGTTGGTAGAGACCCAGTACTTC. As protein: CASSLATSGLVETQYF.

This chain links TRBV7-2 with TRBJ1-5; no reliable D call. V was trimmed by 1 base and J by 2 bases, leaving 3 bases between them. Germline V CDR1 and CDR2: SGHTA, FQGNSA. The CDR3 runs to 13 residues. CDR3 amino acids: CASSLVGNQPQHF. DNA for the CDR3: TGTGCCAGCAGCTTAGTAGGCAATCAGCCCCAGCATTTT.

The count of this clone is one. The chain is built from TRBV6-5 and TRBJ2-3; TRBD2 matches at 11 bases. CDR1 is MNHEY, CDR2 SVGAGI, per germline. Trimming at V came to 8 bases and at J to 2 bases, leaving 3 bases not matched to a gene. The CDR3 consists of 14 residues. This chain's CDR3 is CASGLAGYTDTQYF. The CDR3 DNA reads TGTGCCAGCGGACTAGCGGGTTACACAGATACGCAGTATTTT.

The rearrangement links TRBV28 to TRBJ2-1, with 10 positions matching TRBD2. Germline assignment: CDR1 MDHEN and CDR2 SYDVKM. The V gene end was trimmed by 3 bases and the J gene end by 7 bases; junction bases not matched to a gene: 12. This CDR3 contains 17 residues. This CDR3 is CASSFPAGLAVLNEQFF. The CDR3 coding sequence is TGTGCCAGCAGTTTCCCGGCCGGACTAGCGGTCCTGAATGAGCAGTTCTTC.